This is a list of T cell receptor beta chains from one sample in a study of graft-versus-host responses after intestinal transplantation. Assay used: immunoSEQ multiplex PCR; TCRdb lists only in-frame clones, some missing. Found here are around 110,000 clones, around nine tenths of them singletons; the top ten hold approximately 0.25%. Their specific antigens are unknown. Here the sequenced sample was unstimulated CD4+ T cells sorted from spleen or lymph node cells, taken before transplant. The receptors stem from a human donor who was the organ donor for an intestinal transplant. CDR3s include the opening cysteine and the closing phenylalanine or tryptophan. The D gene is left open where the match is weak. Clone size, where shown, is once, few, many, or a class for clones that have expanded.

d_call: NA
cdr3_length: 16
clone_size: NA
v_call: TRBV10-1
j_call: TRBJ2-1
cdr3_nt: TGCGCCAGCAGTGAGTCACCGGGAGTCTCCTACAATGAGCAGTTCTTC
cdr3_aa: CASSESPGVSYNEQFF

d_call: TRBD1
cdr3_length: 18
clone_size: NA
v_call: TRBV7-2
j_call: TRBJ2-2
cdr3_nt: TGTGCCAGCAGCTTAACCGGGACAGGGGGCACCGGCTCCGGGGAGCTGTTTTTT
cdr3_aa: CASSLTGTGGTGSGELFF

d_call: NA
cdr3_length: 10
clone_size: few
v_call: TRBV6-1
j_call: TRBJ1-2
cdr3_nt: TGTGCCTTGTCGGACTGGCTCTACACCTTC
cdr3_aa: CALSDWLYTF

d_call: NA
cdr3_length: 13
clone_size: NA
v_call: TRBV6-6
j_call: TRBJ2-7
cdr3_nt: TGTGCCTCCACAGGAGGGAGCTCCTACGAGCAGTACTTC
cdr3_aa: CASTGGSSYEQYF

d_call: NA
cdr3_length: 12
clone_size: NA
v_call: TRBV21-1
j_call: TRBJ2-7
cdr3_nt: TGTGCCAGCAGCAAAACGGCGAACGAGCAGTACTTC
cdr3_aa: CASSKTANEQYF

d_call: NA
cdr3_length: 16
clone_size: NA
v_call: TRBV4-1
j_call: TRBJ2-1
cdr3_nt: TGCGCCAGCAGCCAAGAACGACCTATCACGGGTAATGAGCAGTTCTTC
cdr3_aa: CASSQERPITGNEQFF

d_call: NA
cdr3_length: 14
clone_size: once
v_call: TRBV18
j_call: TRBJ2-5
cdr3_nt: TGTGCCAGCTCACCGGGGCCGGAGGGGGAGACCCAGTACTTC
cdr3_aa: CASSPGPEGETQYF

d_call: NA
cdr3_length: 13
clone_size: NA
v_call: TRBV2
j_call: TRBJ2-3
cdr3_nt: TGTGCCAGCAGGGTCCCAGGGGCAGATACGCAGTATTTT
cdr3_aa: CASRVPGADTQYF

d_call: NA
cdr3_length: 14
clone_size: NA
v_call: TRBV6-6
j_call: TRBJ2-7
cdr3_nt: TGTGCCAGCAGCGCCTTTGGAGGCACCTACGAGCAGTACTTC
cdr3_aa: CASSAFGGTYEQYF

d_call: TRBD2
cdr3_length: 14
clone_size: NA
v_call: TRBV6-5
j_call: TRBJ2-3
cdr3_nt: TGTGCCATCGCACTAGCGGGGGGCACAGATACGCAGTATTTT
cdr3_aa: CAIALAGGTDTQYF

d_call: NA
cdr3_length: 15
clone_size: NA
v_call: TRBV2
j_call: TRBJ1-5
cdr3_nt: TGTGCCAGCAGTGGGATTCAGGTTAGCAATCAGCCCCAGCATTTT
cdr3_aa: CASSGIQVSNQPQHF

d_call: NA
cdr3_length: 16
clone_size: NA
v_call: TRBV21-1
j_call: TRBJ2-7
cdr3_nt: TGTGCCAGCAGGTACTGCATGCTACACGCGTTAGACGAGCAGTACTTC
cdr3_aa: CASRYCMLHALDEQYF

d_call: NA
cdr3_length: 14
clone_size: NA
v_call: TRBV19
j_call: TRBJ2-1
cdr3_nt: TGTGCCAGTAGTAGTCCCGGCACCGGGAGTGAGCAGTTCTTC
cdr3_aa: CASSSPGTGSEQFF

d_call: NA
cdr3_length: 14
clone_size: NA
v_call: TRBV7-8
j_call: TRBJ1-1
cdr3_nt: TGTGCCAGCACCCTCGGACTGATGAACACTGAAGCTTTCTTT
cdr3_aa: CASTLGLMNTEAFF

d_call: NA
cdr3_length: 13
clone_size: NA
v_call: TRBV28
j_call: TRBJ1-1
cdr3_nt: TGTGCCAGCAGTTTCTCAGGGGCCACTGAAGCTTTCTTT
cdr3_aa: CASSFSGATEAFF

d_call: NA
cdr3_length: 16
clone_size: NA
v_call: TRBV18
j_call: TRBJ1-3
cdr3_nt: TGTGCCAGCTCACCGGGGCGGCTCCGCTCTGGAAACACCATATATTTT
cdr3_aa: CASSPGRLRSGNTIYF

d_call: NA
cdr3_length: 15
clone_size: NA
v_call: TRBV18
j_call: TRBJ1-4
cdr3_nt: TGTGCCAGCAGAGCGGGCCGTTTCTCTGGTGAAAAACTGTTTTTT
cdr3_aa: CASRAGRFSGEKLFF

d_call: TRBD1
cdr3_length: 17
clone_size: NA
v_call: TRBV29-1
j_call: TRBJ2-7
cdr3_nt: TGCAGCGTTGTGGGGGAACAAGGACAGGGGAGGACCTACGAGCAGTACTTC
cdr3_aa: CSVVGEQGQGRTYEQYF

d_call: NA
cdr3_length: 14
clone_size: NA
v_call: TRBV28
j_call: TRBJ1-4
cdr3_nt: TGTGCCAGCAGTTTTGCCCCCGCTGGTGAAAAACTGTTTTTT
cdr3_aa: CASSFAPAGEKLFF

d_call: TRBD1
cdr3_length: 14
clone_size: NA
v_call: TRBV2
j_call: TRBJ2-1
cdr3_nt: TGTGCCAGCAGGATGGACAGGGACTACAATGAGCAGTTCTTC
cdr3_aa: CASRMDRDYNEQFF

d_call: NA
cdr3_length: 12
clone_size: NA
v_call: TRBV29-1
j_call: TRBJ2-5
cdr3_nt: TGCAGCGTTGATGGTGGAGTAGAGACCCAGTACTTC
cdr3_aa: CSVDGGVETQYF

d_call: TRBD2
cdr3_length: 18
clone_size: NA
v_call: TRBV15
j_call: TRBJ2-1
cdr3_nt: TGTGCCACCAGAAGTCCAAAAGGGGGACTAGCGGGATGGGATGAGCAGTTCTTC
cdr3_aa: CATRSPKGGLAGWDEQFF

d_call: NA
cdr3_length: 17
clone_size: once
v_call: TRBV23-1
j_call: TRBJ2-5
cdr3_nt: TGCGCCAGCAGTCAATCCAGTGTAGGGATGGAGCAAGAGACCCAGTACTTC
cdr3_aa: CASSQSSVGMEQETQYF

d_call: TRBD1
cdr3_length: 15
clone_size: NA
v_call: TRBV2
j_call: TRBJ2-1
cdr3_nt: TGTGCCAGCAGTGCCCAGGGGGCGTTATCTGAGGAGCAGTTCTTC
cdr3_aa: CASSAQGALSEEQFF

d_call: TRBD1
cdr3_length: 13
clone_size: NA
v_call: TRBV29-1
j_call: TRBJ1-1
cdr3_nt: TGCAGCGTTGAAGTTATGACAGGGGGAGTAGCTTTCTTT
cdr3_aa: CSVEVMTGGVAFF

d_call: NA
cdr3_length: 12
clone_size: few
v_call: TRBV10-3
j_call: TRBJ2-7
cdr3_nt: TGTGCCATCAGGGACAGGGAGGGCGAGCAGTACTTC
cdr3_aa: CAIRDREGEQYF

d_call: TRBD2
cdr3_length: 19
clone_size: NA
v_call: TRBV4-1
j_call: TRBJ2-1
cdr3_nt: TGCGCCAGCAGCCAACTCGGACTAGCGGGAGGGCCGACCTACAATGAGCAGTTCTTC
cdr3_aa: CASSQLGLAGGPTYNEQFF

d_call: NA
cdr3_length: 13
clone_size: NA
v_call: TRBV5-1
j_call: TRBJ2-5
cdr3_nt: TGCGCCAGCAGACCCTCGTTACAAGAGACCCAGTACTTC
cdr3_aa: CASRPSLQETQYF

d_call: NA
cdr3_length: 16
clone_size: NA
v_call: TRBV16
j_call: TRBJ2-7
cdr3_nt: TGTGCCAGCAGCCAATCCGGGGGTGCCCCTTTCTACGAGCAGTACTTC
cdr3_aa: CASSQSGGAPFYEQYF

d_call: NA
cdr3_length: 15
clone_size: once
v_call: TRBV5-1
j_call: TRBJ1-1
cdr3_nt: TGCGCCAGCAGCCGACAGTCCACGTCGGGTACTGAAGCTTTCTTT
cdr3_aa: CASSRQSTSGTEAFF

d_call: NA
cdr3_length: 14
clone_size: NA
v_call: TRBV4-1
j_call: TRBJ2-2
cdr3_nt: TGCGCCAGCAGCAAGACAGGTCTCGGCGGGGAGCTGTTTTTT
cdr3_aa: CASSKTGLGGELFF

d_call: NA
cdr3_length: 17
clone_size: NA
v_call: TRBV13
j_call: TRBJ1-1
cdr3_nt: TGTGCCAGCAGCTTGGTACACCCTGGTGGGTATAGCACTGAAGCTTTCTTT
cdr3_aa: CASSLVHPGGYSTEAFF

d_call: NA
cdr3_length: 16
clone_size: NA
v_call: TRBV7-2
j_call: TRBJ2-2
cdr3_nt: TGTGCCAGCAGCTTAGGTCCGGCAGGGTACACCGGGGAGCTGTTTTTT
cdr3_aa: CASSLGPAGYTGELFF

d_call: TRBD1
cdr3_length: 15
clone_size: NA
v_call: TRBV7-9
j_call: TRBJ1-4
cdr3_nt: TGTGCCAGCAGCTTAGAGGGACAGCGATATGAAAAACTGTTTTTT
cdr3_aa: CASSLEGQRYEKLFF

d_call: NA
cdr3_length: 15
clone_size: NA
v_call: TRBV5-1
j_call: TRBJ2-7
cdr3_nt: TGCGCCAGCAGCTTGGGAGGGGTAAGCTCCTACGAGCAGTACTTC
cdr3_aa: CASSLGGVSSYEQYF

d_call: NA
cdr3_length: 16
clone_size: NA
v_call: TRBV7-9
j_call: TRBJ2-7
cdr3_nt: TGTGCCAGCACCGCCGGGACCACACCCCATTCCTACGAGCAGTACTTC
cdr3_aa: CASTAGTTPHSYEQYF

d_call: NA
cdr3_length: 14
clone_size: NA
v_call: TRBV16
j_call: TRBJ2-7
cdr3_nt: TGTGCCAGCAGCCAATTACTCGGCTCCTACGAGCAGTACTTC
cdr3_aa: CASSQLLGSYEQYF

d_call: NA
cdr3_length: 15
clone_size: NA
v_call: TRBV9
j_call: TRBJ1-2
cdr3_nt: TGTGCCAGCAGCAGTGGCCTTACCCTGAACTATGGCTACACCTTC
cdr3_aa: CASSSGLTLNYGYTF

d_call: NA
cdr3_length: 14
clone_size: NA
v_call: TRBV30
j_call: TRBJ1-3
cdr3_nt: TGTGCCTGGAGTGTAACCGGATCTGGAAACACCATATATTTT
cdr3_aa: CAWSVTGSGNTIYF

d_call: NA
cdr3_length: 14
clone_size: NA
v_call: TRBV7-9
j_call: TRBJ1-1
cdr3_nt: TGTGCCAGCAGCTTAGGGAGCAGGGCCCCTGAAGCTTTCTTT
cdr3_aa: CASSLGSRAPEAFF

d_call: NA
cdr3_length: 15
clone_size: NA
v_call: TRBV4-3
j_call: TRBJ1-2
cdr3_nt: TGCGCCAGCAGCCAAGAGCAGGGGCCAAACTATGGCTACACCTTC
cdr3_aa: CASSQEQGPNYGYTF

d_call: NA
cdr3_length: 15
clone_size: NA
v_call: TRBV4-3
j_call: TRBJ2-3
cdr3_nt: TGCGCCAGCAGCCAAGATTTGTTAGGAGCAGATACGCAGTATTTT
cdr3_aa: CASSQDLLGADTQYF

d_call: TRBD1
cdr3_length: 15
clone_size: once
v_call: TRBV19
j_call: TRBJ2-2
cdr3_nt: TGTGCCAGTAGTGTAACAGGGGCGGACACCGGGGAGCTGTTTTTT
cdr3_aa: CASSVTGADTGELFF

d_call: TRBD1
cdr3_length: 15
clone_size: NA
v_call: TRBV19
j_call: TRBJ2-7
cdr3_nt: TGTGCCAGTAGACTATCAGGGACAGGGAATTACGAGCAGTACTTC
cdr3_aa: CASRLSGTGNYEQYF

d_call: NA
cdr3_length: 15
clone_size: NA
v_call: TRBV6-5
j_call: TRBJ2-3
cdr3_nt: TGTGCCAGCAGTTTAAGGGAAATGGTCACAGATACGCAGTATTTT
cdr3_aa: CASSLREMVTDTQYF

d_call: NA
cdr3_length: 14
clone_size: NA
v_call: TRBV6-6
j_call: TRBJ2-7
cdr3_nt: TGTGCCAGCAGTTACTCCCTCAGACAGTACGAGCAGTACTTC
cdr3_aa: CASSYSLRQYEQYF

d_call: TRBD1
cdr3_length: 15
clone_size: few
v_call: TRBV30
j_call: TRBJ2-3
cdr3_nt: TGTGCCTGGAGTGCCACAGGGGGAACCACAGATACGCAGTATTTT
cdr3_aa: CAWSATGGTTDTQYF

d_call: NA
cdr3_length: 15
clone_size: once
v_call: TRBV5-4
j_call: TRBJ2-3
cdr3_nt: TGTGCCAGCAGCTTGCCAACTACTAGCACAGATACGCAGTATTTT
cdr3_aa: CASSLPTTSTDTQYF

d_call: NA
cdr3_length: 13
clone_size: NA
v_call: TRBV28
j_call: TRBJ1-2
cdr3_nt: TGTGCCAGCAGTACCACAGGGTACTATGGCTACACCTTC
cdr3_aa: CASSTTGYYGYTF